These T cell receptor beta chains were read from a single sample in a study of beta chain features in type 1 diabetes. The method was immunoSEQ multiplex PCR; TCRdb's version includes in-frame clones alone and lacks a portion of them. The table includes about 53,000 clones, 40% to 65% detected once. Sequenced sample: Tregs from blood. All receptors derive from a woman between 40 and 55 years old with type 1 diabetes. The CDR3 runs from the conserved cysteine through the conserved F or W. The D gene is left open where the match is weak. Where a row states a size, it is once, few, many or the class of an expanded clone; other rows omit it.

d_call j_call v_call clone_size cdr3_nt cdr3_aa
. TRBJ2-1 TRBV29-1 . TGCAGCGTTCAGGCACTAAGGAGCGGTGAGCAGTTCTTC CSVQALRSGEQFF
. TRBJ2-5 TRBV18 few TGTGCCAGCTCTCCGGGAGAGACCCAGTACTTC CASSPGETQYF
. TRBJ2-1 TRBV7-9 . TGTGCCAGCAGCTCTCCGCCTAGAGGCAATGAGCAGTTCTTC CASSSPPRGNEQFF
. TRBJ1-1 TRBV6-5 few TGTGCCAGCAGTTCACAGCAGGGAGCTTTCTTT CASSSQQGAFF
. TRBJ1-1 TRBV19 . TGTGCCAGTAGTCACGGGTCGAGTACTGAAGCTTTCTTT CASSHGSSTEAFF
TRBD2 TRBJ2-1 TRBV5-5 few TGTGCCAGCAGCTTGGAATCGGGGGGGTTTCTGTTCTTC CASSLESGGFLFF
TRBD1 TRBJ1-1 TRBV30 . TGTGCCTGGAACCCGGGACAGGGAGGCAACACTGAAGCTTTCTTT CAWNPGQGGNTEAFF
. TRBJ2-1 TRBV6-1 few TGTGCCAGCAGTGGCTCGGGACACCACTCCTACAATGAGCAGTTCTTC CASSGSGHHSYNEQFF
. TRBJ1-5 TRBV6-6 . TGTGCCAGCAGGGACAGTCGGAGGTTCAATCAGCCCCAGCATTTT CASRDSRRFNQPQHF
TRBD1 TRBJ1-1 TRBV19 few TGTGCCAGTAGTCCGACAGGGATTAACACTGAAGCTTTCTTT CASSPTGINTEAFF
. TRBJ1-5 TRBV2 . TGTGCCAGCAACAGGGTGGTCAATCAGCCCCAGCATTTT CASNRVVNQPQHF